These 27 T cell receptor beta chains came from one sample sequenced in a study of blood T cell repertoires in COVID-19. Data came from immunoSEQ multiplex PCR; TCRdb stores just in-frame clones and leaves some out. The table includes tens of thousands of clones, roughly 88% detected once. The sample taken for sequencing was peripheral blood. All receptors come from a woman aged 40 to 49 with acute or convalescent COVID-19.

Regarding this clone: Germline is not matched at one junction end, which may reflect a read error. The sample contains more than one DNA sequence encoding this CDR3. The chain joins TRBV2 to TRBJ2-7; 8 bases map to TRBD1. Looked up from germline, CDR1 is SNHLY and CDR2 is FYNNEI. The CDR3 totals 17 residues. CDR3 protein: CASSEAMGTGNEYEQYF. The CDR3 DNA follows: TGTGCCAGCAGTGAAGCTATGGGGACAGGCAACGAATACGAGCAGTACTTT.

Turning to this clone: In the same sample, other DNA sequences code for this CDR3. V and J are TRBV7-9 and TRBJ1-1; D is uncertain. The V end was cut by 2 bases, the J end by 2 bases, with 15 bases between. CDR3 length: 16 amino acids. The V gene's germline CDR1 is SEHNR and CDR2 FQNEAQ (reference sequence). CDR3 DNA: TGTGCCAGCAGCTTATCCCGACCGACGGGTAACACTGAAGCTTTCTTT. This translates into CASSLSRPTGNTEAFF.

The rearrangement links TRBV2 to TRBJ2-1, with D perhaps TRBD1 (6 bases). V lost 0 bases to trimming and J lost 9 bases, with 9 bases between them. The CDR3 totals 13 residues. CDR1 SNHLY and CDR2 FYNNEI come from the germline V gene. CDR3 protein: CASSEAQGGEQFF. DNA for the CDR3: TGTGCCAGCAGTGAAGCGCAAGGGGGTGAGCAGTTCTTC.

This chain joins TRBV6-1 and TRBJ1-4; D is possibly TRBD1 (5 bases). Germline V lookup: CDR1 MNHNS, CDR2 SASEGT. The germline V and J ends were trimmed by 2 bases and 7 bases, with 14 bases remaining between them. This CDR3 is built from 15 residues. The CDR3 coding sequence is TGTGCCAGCAGTGAAACCTGGTTTCAGGGTGAAAAACTGTTTTTT. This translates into CASSETWFQGEKLFF.

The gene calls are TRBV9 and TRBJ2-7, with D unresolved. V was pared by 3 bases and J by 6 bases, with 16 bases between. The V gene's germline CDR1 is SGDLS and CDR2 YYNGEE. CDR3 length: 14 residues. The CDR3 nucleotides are TGTGCCAGCAGCGCCTCTGGTTCCCTTAGCGAGCAGTACTTC. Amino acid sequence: CASSASGSLSEQYF.

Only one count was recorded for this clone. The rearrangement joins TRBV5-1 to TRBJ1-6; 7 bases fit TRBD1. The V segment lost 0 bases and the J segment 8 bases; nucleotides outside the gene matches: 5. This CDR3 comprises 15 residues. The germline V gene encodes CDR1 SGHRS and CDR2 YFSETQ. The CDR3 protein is CASSLGNRGDSPLHF. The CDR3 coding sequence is TGCGCCAGCAGCTTGGGGAACAGGGGAGATTCACCCCTCCACTTT. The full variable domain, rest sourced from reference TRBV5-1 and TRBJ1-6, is KAGVTQTPRYLIKTRGQQVTLSCSPISGHRSVSWYQQTPGQGLQFLFEYFSETQRNKGNFPGRFSGRQFSNSRSEMNVSTLELGDSALYLCASSLGNRGDSPLHFGNGTRLTVT.

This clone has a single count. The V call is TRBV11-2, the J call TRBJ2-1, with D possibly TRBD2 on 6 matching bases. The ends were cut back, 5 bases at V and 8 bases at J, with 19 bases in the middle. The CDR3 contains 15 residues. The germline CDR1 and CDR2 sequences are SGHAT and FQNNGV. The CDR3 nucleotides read TGTGCCAGCAGCACCAACGCCGGGGGAATCGATGAGCAGTTCTTC. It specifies CASSTNAGGIDEQFF.

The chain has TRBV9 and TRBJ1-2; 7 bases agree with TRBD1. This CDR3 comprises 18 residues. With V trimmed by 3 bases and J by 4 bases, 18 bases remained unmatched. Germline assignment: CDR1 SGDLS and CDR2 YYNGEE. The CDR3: CASSDPESSHRGSYGYTF. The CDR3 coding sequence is TGTGCCAGCAGCGACCCCGAGTCCAGTCACAGGGGCAGCTATGGCTACACCTTC.

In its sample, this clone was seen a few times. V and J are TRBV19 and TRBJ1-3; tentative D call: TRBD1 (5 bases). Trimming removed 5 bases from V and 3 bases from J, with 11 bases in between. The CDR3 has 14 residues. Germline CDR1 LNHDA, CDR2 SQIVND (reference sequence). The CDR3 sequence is CASSLDMNGNTIYF. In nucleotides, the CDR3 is TGTGCCAGTAGTTTGGACATGAATGGAAACACCATATATTTT.

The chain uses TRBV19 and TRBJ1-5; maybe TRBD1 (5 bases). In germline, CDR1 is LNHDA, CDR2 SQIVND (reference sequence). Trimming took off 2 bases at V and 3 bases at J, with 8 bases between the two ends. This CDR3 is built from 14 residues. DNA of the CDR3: TGTGCCAGTAGTATAACCAGGGACAATCAGCCCCAGCATTTT. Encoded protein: CASSITRDNQPQHF. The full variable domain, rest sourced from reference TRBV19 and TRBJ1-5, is DGGITQSPKYLFRKEGQNVTLSCEQNLNHDAMYWYRQDPGQGLRLIYYSQIVNDFQKGDIAEGYSVSREKKESFPLTVTSAQKNPTAFYLCASSITRDNQPQHFGDGTRLSIL.

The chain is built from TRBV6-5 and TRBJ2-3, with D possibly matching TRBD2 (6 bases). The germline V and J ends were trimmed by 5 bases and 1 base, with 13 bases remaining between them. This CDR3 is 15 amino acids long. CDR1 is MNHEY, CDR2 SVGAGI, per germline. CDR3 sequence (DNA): TGTGCCAGCAGTCCGGGACTTTCCGGCACAGATACGCAGTATTTT. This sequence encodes CASSPGLSGTDTQYF.

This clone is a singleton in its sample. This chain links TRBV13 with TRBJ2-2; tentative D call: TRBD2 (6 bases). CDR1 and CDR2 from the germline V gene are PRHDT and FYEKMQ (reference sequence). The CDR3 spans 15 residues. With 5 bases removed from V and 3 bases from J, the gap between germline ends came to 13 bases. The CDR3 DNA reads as TGTGCCAGCAGCCCGTGGGAGGCAGACACCGGGGAGCTGTTTTTT. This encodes CASSPWEADTGELFF.

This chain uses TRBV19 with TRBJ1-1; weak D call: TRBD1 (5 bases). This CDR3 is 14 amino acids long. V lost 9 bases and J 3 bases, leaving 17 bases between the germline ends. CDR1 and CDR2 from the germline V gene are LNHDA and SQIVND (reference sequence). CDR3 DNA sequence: TGTGCCAGCCGAGCTAGGGGTGGAGACACTGAAGCTTTCTTT. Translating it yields CASRARGGDTEAFF.

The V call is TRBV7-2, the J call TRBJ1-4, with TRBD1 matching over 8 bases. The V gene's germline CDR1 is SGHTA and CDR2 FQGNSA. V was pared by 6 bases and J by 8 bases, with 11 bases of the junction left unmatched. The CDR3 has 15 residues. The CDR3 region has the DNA TGTGCCAGCAGAAATACCGGGACAGGTCGAGAAAAACTGTTTTTT. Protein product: CASRNTGTGREKLFF.

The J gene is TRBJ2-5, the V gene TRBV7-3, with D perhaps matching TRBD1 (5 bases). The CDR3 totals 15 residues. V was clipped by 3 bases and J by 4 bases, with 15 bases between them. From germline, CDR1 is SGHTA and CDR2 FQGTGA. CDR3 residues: CASSLGRGYTETQYF. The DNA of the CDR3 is TGTGCCAGCAGCTTGGGTAGGGGATACACAGAGACCCAGTACTTC.

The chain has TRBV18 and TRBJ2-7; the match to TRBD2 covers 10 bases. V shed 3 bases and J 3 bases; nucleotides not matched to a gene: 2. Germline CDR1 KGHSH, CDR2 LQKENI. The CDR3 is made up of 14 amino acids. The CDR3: CASSPKREGYEQYF. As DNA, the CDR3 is TGTGCCAGCTCACCCAAGCGGGAGGGCTACGAGCAGTACTTC.

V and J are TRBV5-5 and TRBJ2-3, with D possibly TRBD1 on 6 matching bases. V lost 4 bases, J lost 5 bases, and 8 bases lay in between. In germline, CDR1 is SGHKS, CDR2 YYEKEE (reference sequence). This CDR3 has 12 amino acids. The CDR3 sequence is CASSPQGDTQYF. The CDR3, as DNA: TGTGCCAGCAGCCCACAGGGAGATACGCAGTATTTT.

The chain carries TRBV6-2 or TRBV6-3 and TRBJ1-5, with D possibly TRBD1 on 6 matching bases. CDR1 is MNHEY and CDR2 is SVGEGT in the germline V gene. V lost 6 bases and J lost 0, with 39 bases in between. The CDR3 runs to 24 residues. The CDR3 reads CASSLSWQGLRHAAKKYSNQPQHF. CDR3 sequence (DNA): TGTGCCAGCAGCCTCTCTTGGCAGGGGCTAAGGCACGCCGCTAAAAAATATAGCAATCAGCCCCAGCATTTT.

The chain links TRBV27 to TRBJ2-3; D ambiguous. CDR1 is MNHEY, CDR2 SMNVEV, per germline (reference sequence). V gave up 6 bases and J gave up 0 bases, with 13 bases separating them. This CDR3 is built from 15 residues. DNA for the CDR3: TGTGCCAGCAGCCTACGGGTAGCTAGCACAGATACGCAGTATTTT. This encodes CASSLRVASTDTQYF.

The CDR3: CASSYSSGIQETQYF. In DNA form, the CDR3 reads TGTGCCAGCAGTTACTCGTCGGGGATCCAAGAGACCCAGTACTTC. The rearrangement uses TRBV6-5 and TRBJ2-5; maybe TRBD2 (5 bases). CDR3 length: 15 residues. Trimming took 0 bases from V and 1 from J, leaving 9 bases between them. Per the germline V gene, CDR1 is MNHEY and CDR2 is SVGAGI.

The DNA for the CDR3 is TGTGCCTCCCAGACATACAACACCGGGGAGCTGTTTTTT. Translating gives CASQTYNTGELFF. The chain carries TRBV28 and TRBJ2-2, with no clear D. V gave up 11 bases and J gave up 2 bases, with 12 bases separating them. This CDR3 has 13 amino acids. In germline, CDR1 is MDHEN, CDR2 SYDVKM.

The CDR3 region is CASSFAGGYGYTF. Written as DNA, the CDR3 is TGTGCCAGCAGTTTTGCAGGGGGTTATGGCTACACCTTC. This rearrangement joins TRBV28 to TRBJ1-2; 7 bases map to TRBD1. V was clipped by 3 bases and J by 5 bases; unmatched bases: 3. CDR3 size: 13 residues. Germline CDR1 reads MDHEN; CDR2 reads SYDVKM.

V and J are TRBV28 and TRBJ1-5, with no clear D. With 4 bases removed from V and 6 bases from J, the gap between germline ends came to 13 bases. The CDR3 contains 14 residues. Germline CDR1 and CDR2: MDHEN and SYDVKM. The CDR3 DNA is TGTGCCAGCAGTTCCGGAGGGAATTTTCAGCCCCAGCATTTT. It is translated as CASSSGGNFQPQHF.

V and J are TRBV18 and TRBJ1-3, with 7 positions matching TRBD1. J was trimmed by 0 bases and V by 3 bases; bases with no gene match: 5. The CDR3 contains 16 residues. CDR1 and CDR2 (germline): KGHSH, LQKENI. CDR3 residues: CASSPLTGSSGNTIYF. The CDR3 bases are TGTGCCAGCTCACCTCTGACAGGGAGCTCTGGAAACACCATATATTTT. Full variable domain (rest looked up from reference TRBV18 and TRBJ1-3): NAGVMQNPRHLVRRRGQEARLRCSPMKGHSHVYWYRQLPEEGLKFMVYLQKENIIDESGMPKERFSAEFPKEGPSILRIQQVVRGDSAAYFCASSPLTGSSGNTIYFGEGSWLTVV.

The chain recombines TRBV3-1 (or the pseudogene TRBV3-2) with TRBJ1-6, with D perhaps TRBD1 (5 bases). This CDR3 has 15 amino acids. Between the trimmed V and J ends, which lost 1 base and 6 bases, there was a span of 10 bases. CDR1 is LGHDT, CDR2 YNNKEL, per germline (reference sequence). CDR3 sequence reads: CASSQVGGANSPLHF. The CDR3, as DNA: TGTGCCAGCAGCCAAGTCGGAGGGGCTAATTCACCCCTCCACTTT.

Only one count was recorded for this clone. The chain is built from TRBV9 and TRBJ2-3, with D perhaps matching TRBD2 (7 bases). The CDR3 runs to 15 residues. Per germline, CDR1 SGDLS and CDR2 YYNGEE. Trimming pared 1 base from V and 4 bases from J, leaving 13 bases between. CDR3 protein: CASSVLGGLADTQYF. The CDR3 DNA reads TGTGCCAGCAGCGTACTGGGGGGGCTGGCAGATACGCAGTATTTT.

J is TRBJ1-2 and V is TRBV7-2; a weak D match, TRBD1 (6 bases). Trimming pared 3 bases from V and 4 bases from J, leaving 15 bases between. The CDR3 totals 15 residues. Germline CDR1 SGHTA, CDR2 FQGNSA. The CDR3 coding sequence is TGTGCCAGCAGCTTGAACACGGAGACAGGCTATGGCTACACCTTC. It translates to CASSLNTETGYGYTF.